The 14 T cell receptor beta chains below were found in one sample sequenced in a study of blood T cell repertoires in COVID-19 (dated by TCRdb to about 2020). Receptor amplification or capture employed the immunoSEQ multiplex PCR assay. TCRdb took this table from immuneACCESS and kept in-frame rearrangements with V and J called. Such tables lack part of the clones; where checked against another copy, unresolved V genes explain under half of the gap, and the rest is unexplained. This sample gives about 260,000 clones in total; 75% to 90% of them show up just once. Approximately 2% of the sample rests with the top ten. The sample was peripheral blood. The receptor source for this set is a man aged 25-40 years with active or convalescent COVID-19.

The CDR3 protein is CASSSRGNQPQHF. CDR3 nucleotide sequence: TGTGCCAGCAGTTCGCGCGGCAATCAGCCCCAGCATTTT. The chain combines TRBV2 with TRBJ1-5; D gene unclear. The V end was cut by 5 bases, the J end by 2 bases, with 7 bases between. The length of the CDR3 is 13 residues. Germline CDR1 SNHLY, CDR2 FYNNEI.

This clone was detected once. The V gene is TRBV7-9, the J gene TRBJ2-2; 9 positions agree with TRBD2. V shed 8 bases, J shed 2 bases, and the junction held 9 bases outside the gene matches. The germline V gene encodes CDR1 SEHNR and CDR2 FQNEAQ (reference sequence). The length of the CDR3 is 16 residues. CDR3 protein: CASPPVAGANTGELFF. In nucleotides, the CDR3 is TGTGCCAGCCCACCCGTAGCGGGGGCCAACACCGGGGAGCTGTTTTTT.

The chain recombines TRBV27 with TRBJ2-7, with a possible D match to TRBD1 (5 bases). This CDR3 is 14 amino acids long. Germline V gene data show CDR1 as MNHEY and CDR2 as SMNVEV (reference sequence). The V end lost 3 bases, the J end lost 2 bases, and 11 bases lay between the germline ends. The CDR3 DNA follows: TGTGCCAGCAGTTTGCAGGGCGAAACCTACGAGCAGTACTTC. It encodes CASSLQGETYEQYF.

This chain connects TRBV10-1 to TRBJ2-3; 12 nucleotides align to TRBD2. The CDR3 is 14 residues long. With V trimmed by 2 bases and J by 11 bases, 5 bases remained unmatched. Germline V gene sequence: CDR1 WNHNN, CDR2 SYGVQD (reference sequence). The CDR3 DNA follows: TGCGCCAGCAGTGAGGGACTAGCGGGGATTCGGCAGTATTTT. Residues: CASSEGLAGIRQYF.

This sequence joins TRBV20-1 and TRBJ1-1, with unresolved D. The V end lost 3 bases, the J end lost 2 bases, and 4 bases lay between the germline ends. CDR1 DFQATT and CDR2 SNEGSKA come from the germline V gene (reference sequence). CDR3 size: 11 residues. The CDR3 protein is CSARGNTEAFF. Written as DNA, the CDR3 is TGCAGTGCTAGGGGCAACACTGAAGCTTTCTTT.

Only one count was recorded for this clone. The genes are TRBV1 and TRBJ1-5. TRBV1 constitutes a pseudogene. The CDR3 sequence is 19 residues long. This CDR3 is CTSSQVGGAGRFSNQPQHF. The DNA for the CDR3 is TGCACCAGCAGCCAAGTGGGAGGGGCTGGCCGATTTAGCAATCAGCCCCAGCATTTT.

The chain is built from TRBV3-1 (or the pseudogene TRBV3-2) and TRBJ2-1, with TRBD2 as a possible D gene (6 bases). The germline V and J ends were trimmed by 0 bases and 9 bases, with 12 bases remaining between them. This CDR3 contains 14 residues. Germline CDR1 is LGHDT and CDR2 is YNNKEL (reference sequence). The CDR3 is CASSQDRGVGEQFF. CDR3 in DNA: TGTGCCAGCAGCCAAGATCGCGGGGTTGGTGAGCAGTTCTTC.

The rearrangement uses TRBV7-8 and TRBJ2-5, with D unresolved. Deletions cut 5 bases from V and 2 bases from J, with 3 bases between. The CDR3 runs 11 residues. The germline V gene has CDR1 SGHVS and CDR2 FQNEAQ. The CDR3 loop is CASSPQETQYF. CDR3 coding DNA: TGTGCCAGCAGCCCGCAAGAGACCCAGTACTTC.

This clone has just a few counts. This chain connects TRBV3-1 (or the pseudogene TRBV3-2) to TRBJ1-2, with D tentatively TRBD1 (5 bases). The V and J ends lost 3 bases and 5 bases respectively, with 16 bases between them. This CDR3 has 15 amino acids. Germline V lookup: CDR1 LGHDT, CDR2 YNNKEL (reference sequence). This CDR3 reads CASSHMEGLGYGYTF. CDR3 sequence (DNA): TGTGCCAGCAGCCACATGGAGGGGTTGGGGTATGGCTACACCTTC.

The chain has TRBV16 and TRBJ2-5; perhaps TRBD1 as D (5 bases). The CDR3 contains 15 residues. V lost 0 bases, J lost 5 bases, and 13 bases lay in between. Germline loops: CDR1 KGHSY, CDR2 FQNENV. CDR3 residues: CASSQSGRGVETQYF. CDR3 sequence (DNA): TGTGCCAGCAGCCAATCGGGTAGGGGCGTGGAGACCCAGTACTTC. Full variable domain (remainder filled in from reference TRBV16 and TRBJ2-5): GEEVAQTPKHLVRGEGQKAKLYCAPIKGHSYVFWYQQVLKNEFKFLISFQNENVFDETGMPKERFSAKCLPNSPCSLEIQATKLEDSAVYFCASSQSGRGVETQYFGPGTRLLVL.

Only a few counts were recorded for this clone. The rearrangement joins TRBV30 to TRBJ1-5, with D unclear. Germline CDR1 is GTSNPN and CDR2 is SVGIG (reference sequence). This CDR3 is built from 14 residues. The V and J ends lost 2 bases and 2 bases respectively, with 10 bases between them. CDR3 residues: CAWSLGPGNQPQHF. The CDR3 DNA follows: TGTGCCTGGAGTCTTGGGCCAGGCAATCAGCCCCAGCATTTT.

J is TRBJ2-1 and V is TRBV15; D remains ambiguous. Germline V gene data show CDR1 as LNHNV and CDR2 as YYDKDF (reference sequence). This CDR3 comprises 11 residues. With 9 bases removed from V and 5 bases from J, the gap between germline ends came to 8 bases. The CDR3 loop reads CATESDNEQFF. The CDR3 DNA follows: TGTGCCACGGAGAGCGACAATGAGCAGTTCTTC.

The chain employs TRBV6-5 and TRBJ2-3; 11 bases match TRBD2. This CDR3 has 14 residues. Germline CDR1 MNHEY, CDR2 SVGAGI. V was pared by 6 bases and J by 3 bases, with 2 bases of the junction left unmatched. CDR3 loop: CASRWTSGTDTQYF. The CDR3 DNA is TGTGCCAGCAGATGGACTAGCGGGACAGATACGCAGTATTTT.

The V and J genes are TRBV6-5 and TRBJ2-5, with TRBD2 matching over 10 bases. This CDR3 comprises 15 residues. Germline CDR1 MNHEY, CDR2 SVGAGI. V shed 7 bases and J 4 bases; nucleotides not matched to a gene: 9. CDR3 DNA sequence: TGTGCCAGCACCCAAGCGGGGGGGCTCCCAGAGACCCAGTACTTC. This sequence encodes CASTQAGGLPETQYF.